The following is a TCR beta chain sequence with its context. What this receptor recognizes is not known. Base qualities are missing; no much larger clone stands one base away. Genomic DNA was extracted from sorted cells for sequencing of the TCRbeta CDR3 region. The immunoSEQ Assay was used to sequence the TCRbeta CDR3 regions. What TCRdb holds here is the immuneACCESS table cut down to in-frame rearrangements. Part of the clones is not present; checked against another copy, under half of the missing clones reflect an unresolved V gene, and the others are unexplained. Recorded for this sample are 100,000 or so clones; more than 75% of them occurred a single time. The ten most abundant clones make up around 2% of the sample. These data belong to a study of OX40 agonist ivuxolimab in advanced cancers. As for the study more broadly: Ivuxolimab was an agonistic, fully human IgG2 monoclonal antibody directed against OX40 (CD134), a costimulatory receptor. Intravenous ivuxolimab was administered to patients every 2 weeks at six dose levels: 0.01, 0.1, 0.3, 1.5, 3 and 10 mg/kg. Of the roughly 52 dose-escalation patients, hepatocellular carcinoma was present in about 19, melanoma in roughly 15, renal cell carcinoma in 9 and head and neck cancer in 9. The dose-escalation cohort was roughly 83% male with a mean age of approximately 60 years, ranging from 23 to 79. Patients were allowed to have had prior anti-PD-1, anti-PD-L1 or anti-CTLA-4 therapy, and roughly 40% of the dose-escalation patients had been treated with checkpoint inhibitors. Partial responses occurred in three dose-escalation patients: two with cutaneous melanoma and one with hepatocellular carcinoma. The point of sequencing TCRbeta in the periphery was to test whether ivuxolimab changed TCR sequence diversity and drove clonal T-cell expansion. The monotherapy dose-escalation portion (N = 52 patients) of the phase I ivuxolimab trial is reported in the paper. Study-wide conclusions, independent of this receptor: After ivuxolimab, expanded clones were on average more numerous among CD8+ T cells than among CD4+ T cells. At doses of 0.1 to 3.0 mg/kg, clonal expansion of both CD4+ and CD8+ T cells in blood was seen between baseline and week 6. Low levels of normalized T-cell clonal expansion were also shown by some nonresponding patients. The antigen specificity of the clonally expanded peripheral T cells was not determined. In partial responders in the 0.1-3.0 mg/kg groups, normalized peripheral clonal expansion was found to be among the lowest, especially among CD8+ T cells.

The trial excluded patients who had a history of autoimmune disease or were on systemic immunosuppression. Peripheral blood for TCR sequencing was collected from all dose cohorts at baseline, on cycle 4 day 1, and on cycle 7 day 1. Samples were obtained from an open-label, multicenter, first-in-human phase I dose-escalation trial of ivuxolimab. Adults with locally advanced or metastatic melanoma, renal cell, hepatocellular, or head and neck squamous cell carcinoma were enrolled in the trial. Before TCR sequencing, CD4+ T cells and CD8+ T cells from peripheral blood were sorted into separate populations. The sample in question was CD4+ or CD8+ T cells sorted from blood, obtained in a trial of the OX40 agonist ivuxolimab. This TCR came from an adult with an advanced solid tumor such as melanoma, head and neck, liver or kidney cancer.

The DNA reads TGTGCCAGCAGCCCTTCGGGACCCTCGGAGCAGTTCTTC. The encoded protein is CASSPSGPSEQFF. The rearrangement combines TRBV7-9 with TRBJ2-1, with the D call perhaps TRBD1 or TRBD2, each one matching 5 bases. The CDR3 has 13 amino acids, counting the end cysteine and phenylalanine. CDR3 DNA only is kept here, 39 bases in frame from base 1. Looking up the germline V gene (reference sequence) yields CDR1 SEHNR and CDR2 FQNEAQ. Cut back by 5 bases and 10 bases, the V and J ends lie 15 bases apart.